These T cell receptor beta chains were read from a single sample in a study of cytomegalovirus exposure and HLA in healthy donors. Method: immunoSEQ multiplex PCR; TCRdb's copy keeps in-frame clones and lacks some. The table includes 85,000 to 100,000 clones, over 70% detected once. The material sequenced was PBMCs. These receptors came from a man aged 45-60 years in good health and CMV-seropositive. Both conserved end residues are part of each CDR3. The order of the fields is CDR3 DNA, CDR3 protein, D gene, V gene, clone size, J gene. The D gene is left open where the match is weak. Only some rows state a clone size, as once, few, many or a class for expanded clones.

DNA: TGTGCCAGCAGTACGACAGGCGAAAGCTCCTACGAGCAGTACTTC
CDR3: CASSTTGESSYEQYF
D: .
V: TRBV6-6
size: .
J: TRBJ2-7

DNA: TGCAGCGTTGTTTACAGCTCCTACGAGCAGTACTTC
CDR3: CSVVYSSYEQYF
D: .
V: TRBV29-1
size: few
J: TRBJ2-7

DNA: TGTGCAATCCGGACAGCAACTACCTACGAGCAGTACTTC
CDR3: CAIRTATTYEQYF
D: .
V: TRBV30
size: .
J: TRBJ2-7

DNA: TGTGCCAGCATGGGGGGGGGTTTCATGGGGGACACTGAAGCTTTCTTT
CDR3: CASMGGGFMGDTEAFF
D: .
V: TRBV6-6
size: once
J: TRBJ1-1

DNA: TGTGCCAGCAGCTTAGATACTAGCGGGGGTCGTGAGCAGTTCTTC
CDR3: CASSLDTSGGREQFF
D: TRBD2
V: TRBV7-2
size: .
J: TRBJ2-1

DNA: TGCGCCAGCAGCTTGAGCATAGCGGGCAATGAGCAGTTCTTC
CDR3: CASSLSIAGNEQFF
D: TRBD2
V: TRBV5-1
size: .
J: TRBJ2-1

DNA: TGTGCCAGTAGTCCAGCTATCACAGGGGTAAATAATTCACCCCTCCACTTT
CDR3: CASSPAITGVNNSPLHF
D: TRBD1
V: TRBV19
size: .
J: TRBJ1-6

DNA: TGTGCCAGCAGGGCACTTGGGGAGGAGCAGTACTTC
CDR3: CASRALGEEQYF
D: .
V: TRBV2
size: .
J: TRBJ2-5

DNA: TGTGCCAGCAGTTTATCCAGGGGGATCGGGAACACTGAAGCTTTCTTT
CDR3: CASSLSRGIGNTEAFF
D: TRBD1
V: TRBV27
size: .
J: TRBJ1-1

DNA: TGTGCCAGCAGCTCCCCTTACTCTGGAAACACCATATATTTT
CDR3: CASSSPYSGNTIYF
D: .
V: TRBV5-8
size: once
J: TRBJ1-3

DNA: TGTGCCAGCAGTAAAGACAGTTTTAATTACCACGAGCAGTACTTC
CDR3: CASSKDSFNYHEQYF
D: .
V: TRBV27
size: .
J: TRBJ2-7

DNA: TGTGCCAGCAGCTCCCATCAAACAGGGGGTGGCTACACCTTC
CDR3: CASSSHQTGGGYTF
D: TRBD1
V: TRBV7-2
size: .
J: TRBJ1-2

DNA: TGTGCCAGCAGCCGGGACAGAAACTATGGCTACACCTTC
CDR3: CASSRDRNYGYTF
D: TRBD1
V: TRBV7-3
size: .
J: TRBJ1-2

DNA: TGTGCCAGCAGCTCGGACAGATTTAGCTCCTACGAGCAGTACTTC
CDR3: CASSSDRFSSYEQYF
D: .
V: TRBV5-8
size: .
J: TRBJ2-7

DNA: TGCAGCGTCGGGGGACTAGCGGAGAGCACAGATACGCAGTATTTT
CDR3: CSVGGLAESTDTQYF
D: TRBD2
V: TRBV29-1
size: .
J: TRBJ2-3

DNA: TGTGCCAGCTCGCGGACGAGACTAGCGGGGGCCACAAACACCGGGGAGCTGTTTTTT
CDR3: CASSRTRLAGATNTGELFF
D: TRBD2
V: TRBV18
size: .
J: TRBJ2-2

DNA: TGTGCCAGCAGCTTATGGGCGGGAAGCTCCTACAATGAGCAGTTCTTC
CDR3: CASSLWAGSSYNEQFF
D: .
V: TRBV7-9
size: .
J: TRBJ2-1

DNA: TGTGCCAGCAGCCTCGTCGACAGGAACACTGAAGCTTTCTTT
CDR3: CASSLVDRNTEAFF
D: .
V: TRBV7-8
size: few
J: TRBJ1-1

DNA: TGTGCCAGCAGTGACTTTCGGCTAGCGGGGGGAAGAGATACGCAGTATTTT
CDR3: CASSDFRLAGGRDTQYF
D: TRBD2
V: TRBV6-4
size: .
J: TRBJ2-3

DNA: TGTGCCAGCCAACAGGGGAGTTTCAATGAGCAGTTCTTC
CDR3: CASQQGSFNEQFF
D: TRBD1
V: TRBV5-6
size: .
J: TRBJ2-1

DNA: TGTGCCAGCAGCTTAGCACAGGGGGCTTACACGGATACGCAGTATTTT
CDR3: CASSLAQGAYTDTQYF
D: TRBD1
V: TRBV7-8
size: few
J: TRBJ2-3

DNA: TGTGCCAGCAGTTACTCCCACGTCGGTGAGCAGTTCTTC
CDR3: CASSYSHVGEQFF
D: .
V: TRBV6-5
size: .
J: TRBJ2-1

DNA: TGTGCCATCATGGGGGGGGATAGGGGCTACAATGAGCAGTTCTTC
CDR3: CAIMGGDRGYNEQFF
D: TRBD2
V: TRBV10-3
size: few
J: TRBJ2-1

DNA: TGTGCCAGCAGTTATAACTCTGGAAACACCATATATTTT
CDR3: CASSYNSGNTIYF
D: .
V: TRBV2
size: few
J: TRBJ1-3

DNA: TGCGCCAGCAGCCAAGGTCGACTAGCGGACCGCACAGATACGCAGTATTTT
CDR3: CASSQGRLADRTDTQYF
D: TRBD2
V: TRBV4-3
size: .
J: TRBJ2-3

DNA: TGTGCCAGCAGCCCAGGGGGACTAGCGGGGCACGAGCAGTACTTC
CDR3: CASSPGGLAGHEQYF
D: TRBD2
V: TRBV11-2
size: .
J: TRBJ2-7

DNA: TGTGCCAGCAGTTACTCGGGGCAGGGGGCCTACGAGCAGTACTTC
CDR3: CASSYSGQGAYEQYF
D: TRBD1
V: TRBV6-5
size: .
J: TRBJ2-7

DNA: TGTGCCAGCAGCCAAGGCGGGGAGGCCCCCAATGAGCAGTTCTTC
CDR3: CASSQGGEAPNEQFF
D: .
V: TRBV11-2
size: .
J: TRBJ2-1

DNA: TGCGCCAGCAGCCCGGTGACAGGGCTTAGGCCAGATACGCAGTATTTT
CDR3: CASSPVTGLRPDTQYF
D: TRBD1
V: TRBV4-1
size: .
J: TRBJ2-3

DNA: TGTGCCAGCAGCCCGGGACTAGCGGTCACAGATACGCAGTATTTT
CDR3: CASSPGLAVTDTQYF
D: TRBD2
V: TRBV7-3
size: .
J: TRBJ2-3

DNA: TGTGCCAGCTCACCACGGCTGGAGAAGCCCTACAATGAGCAGTTCTTC
CDR3: CASSPRLEKPYNEQFF
D: .
V: TRBV18
size: .
J: TRBJ2-1

DNA: TGTGCCGGCAGCCAAGCGGGTGGGAGGGGCACTGAAGCTTTCTTT
CDR3: CAGSQAGGRGTEAFF
D: .
V: TRBV14
size: .
J: TRBJ1-1